A single TCR beta chain is shown here with its context. The antigen is unknown. Assay used: immunoSEQ multiplex PCR; TCRdb lists only in-frame clones, some missing. Of tens of thousands of clones in the sample, more than 80% are singletons; the top ten hold roughly 5%. The germline gives CDR1 PRHDT, CDR2 FYEKMQ (reference sequence). V was clipped by 1 base and J by 10 bases; unmatched bases: 8. This CDR3 region has 15 residues. This sample was taken from a study of OX40 agonist ivuxolimab in advanced cancers. Overall study results and limits: It was not determined which antigens were specifically recognized by the peripheral T cells that had undergone clonal expansion. Researchers report that CD8+ T cells had, on average, more expanded clones than CD4+. Clonal expansion from baseline to week 6 occurred in both CD4+ and CD8+ T cells.

This sequence originates from an adult with an advanced solid tumor such as melanoma, head and neck, liver or kidney cancer. The chain links TRBV13 to TRBJ2-1; 9 bases map to TRBD2. The sample in question was CD4+ or CD8+ T cells sorted from blood, obtained in a trial of the OX40 agonist ivuxolimab. Here the CDR3 DNA reads TGTGCCAGCAGCTTAGCTAGCGGGGCCAAGGGGGAGCAGTTCTTC. This sequence encodes CASSLASGAKGEQFF. The variable domain in full, completed from reference TRBV13 and TRBJ2-1, reads AAGVIQSPRHLIKEKRETATLKCYPIPRHDTVYWYQQGPGQDPQFLISFYEKMQSDKGSIPDRFSAQQFSDYHSELNMSSLELGDSALYFCASSLASGAKGEQFFGPGTRLTVL.